This T cell receptor beta chain was found in a study of sequential checkpoint blockade in melanoma. The protocol was immunoSEQ multiplex PCR, while the TCRdb copy is restricted to in-frame clones and leaves out a portion. This sample has 13,000 or so clones; 26% occur once, and the top ten carry roughly a fifth. This CDR3 spans 13 amino acids. In germline, CDR1 is WSHSY, CDR2 SAAADI. V lost 3 bases, J lost 3 bases, and 8 bases lay in between. Treatment denoted: randomized to nivolumab then ipilimumab (arm A) or the reverse (arm B). The sample was tumor tissue (inferred from file names), taken from a patient given nivolumab and ipilimumab in sequence. V is TRBV10-2 and J is TRBJ1-1, with D unresolved. The TCR was taken from a human donor with melanoma. CDR3: CASSDGYDTEAFF. CDR3 DNA: TGCGCCAGCAGTGATGGGTACGACACTGAAGCTTTCTTT.